These 23 T cell receptor beta chains were all obtained from the same sample, sequenced in a study of shared clonotypes between healthy human individuals. This table comes from immunoSEQ multiplex PCR, and its TCRdb copy is limited to in-frame clones, with some not included. The sample lists about a million clones, approximately 68% occurring once. The sample taken for sequencing was memory CD4+ T cells sorted from blood. Subset in this sample: CD45RA-negative fraction. All receptors come from a man aged 18 to 29 in good health.

This clone was observed a handful of times. This chain connects TRBV5-1 to TRBJ1-1; D remains ambiguous. This CDR3 contains 16 residues. Germline CDR1 is SGHRS and CDR2 is YFSETQ. The V and J ends lost 4 bases and 4 bases respectively, with 20 bases between them. Written as DNA, the CDR3 is TGCGCCAGCAGCATCCAGGTCGACACCCGGTTCACTGAAGCTTTCTTT. This encodes CASSIQVDTRFTEAFF.

This chain links TRBV28 with TRBJ1-2; 7 bases are shared with TRBD1. This CDR3 has 16 residues. Germline assignment: CDR1 MDHEN and CDR2 SYDVKM. The junction had 17 bases not matched to a gene; V was cut back by 5 bases and J by 8 bases. CDR3 in DNA: TGTGCCAGCAGTCTAACATACTCAGGGGGGTTCCTGGGCTACACCTTC. This translates into CASSLTYSGGFLGYTF.

This clone was observed at least ten times. V and J are TRBV7-3 and TRBJ2-2; 8 bases are a match to TRBD1. Germline V gene data show CDR1 as SGHTA and CDR2 as FQGTGA. The CDR3 has 12 amino acids. J gave up 7 bases and V 9 bases, and 4 bases lay outside the gene matches. This chain's CDR3 is CASGQGIGELFF. DNA of the CDR3: TGTGCCAGTGGACAGGGTATCGGGGAGCTGTTTTTT.

J is TRBJ2-3 and V is TRBV19; 7 bases match TRBD1. The germline CDR1 and CDR2 sequences are LNHDA and SQIVND (reference sequence). Unmatched junction bases numbered 15, after V lost 5 bases and J lost 4 bases. The CDR3 runs 17 residues. The CDR3 reads CASSALRQGLFPDTQYF. CDR3 DNA: TGTGCCAGTAGTGCCCTCCGACAGGGATTATTCCCAGATACGCAGTATTTT.

The rearrangement joins TRBV9 to TRBJ2-7; 7 bases match TRBD1. Trimming at V came to 0 bases and at J to 2 bases, leaving 11 bases not matched to a gene. Germline CDR1 reads SGDLS; CDR2 reads YYNGEE. The length of the CDR3 is 17 residues. CDR3 DNA: TGTGCCAGCAGCGTAGATCCCAGACAGGGAAACCCCTACGAGCAGTACTTC. Translation gives CASSVDPRQGNPYEQYF.

This chain links TRBV19 with TRBJ2-7, with TRBD1 matching 9 bases. Germline values: CDR1 LNHDA, CDR2 SQIVND (reference sequence). The CDR3 extends over 16 amino acids. V dropped 2 bases and J dropped 4; count of bases not matched to a gene: 9. For the CDR3, the DNA is TGTGCCAGTAGTATAAATCGGGGACAGGGTTTTTACGAGCAGTACTTC. Translating it yields CASSINRGQGFYEQYF.

The chain joins TRBV2 to TRBJ2-5; 7 bases are a match to TRBD2. Losses at the gene ends were 7 bases for V and 4 bases for J; bases not matched to a gene: 6. The CDR3 sequence is 13 residues long. Germline V gene lookup returns CDR1 SNHLY and CDR2 FYNNEI. This chain's CDR3 is CASTQRGPETQYF. The DNA for the CDR3 is TGTGCCAGCACGCAGCGGGGTCCAGAGACCCAGTACTTC.

The chain combines TRBV30 with TRBJ1-3; D possibly corresponds to TRBD1 (6 bases). This CDR3 is built from 17 residues. Between the trimmed V and J ends, which lost 0 bases and 3 bases, there was a span of 18 bases. Looked up from germline, CDR1 is GTSNPN and CDR2 is SVGIG (reference sequence). CDR3 DNA: TGTGCCTGGAGTGTAGCCCGGACTTCCAGGGGTGGAAACACCATATATTTT. Translation: CAWSVARTSRGGNTIYF.

V is TRBV11-2 and J is TRBJ2-7; the D is unclear. CDR1 and CDR2 (germline): SGHAT, FQNNGV. Trimming cost V 3 bases and J 6 bases, with 6 bases left between them. The CDR3 totals 11 residues. The CDR3 protein is CASSFPGEQYF. CDR3 DNA: TGTGCCAGCAGCTTCCCTGGCGAGCAGTACTTC.

This clone was counted a single time. The chain recombines TRBV5-1 with TRBJ1-6, with D uncertain. The germline V gene encodes CDR1 SGHRS and CDR2 YFSETQ. CDR3 size: 12 residues. The V and J ends lost 4 bases and 7 bases respectively, with 6 bases between them. CDR3 coding DNA: TGCGCCAGCAGCGAAGGAAATTCACCCCTCCACTTT. Amino acid sequence: CASSEGNSPLHF. Full variable domain (rest looked up from reference TRBV5-1 and TRBJ1-6): KAGVTQTPRYLIKTRGQQVTLSCSPISGHRSVSWYQQTPGQGLQFLFEYFSETQRNKGNFPGRFSGRQFSNSRSEMNVSTLELGDSALYLCASSEGNSPLHFGNGTRLTVT.

A remark on this clone: The same CDR3 is also encoded by other DNA sequences in this sample. In DNA, the CDR3 is TGTGCCAGCAGCTTAGAGAGCGGGGCGGGTACGCAGTATTTT. It specifies CASSLESGAGTQYF. The V call is TRBV5-4, the J call TRBJ2-3; 7 positions match TRBD2. The CDR3 contains 14 residues. Per germline, CDR1 SGHNT and CDR2 YYREEE (reference sequence). The ends lost 2 bases at V and 8 bases at J; junction bases unmatched: 8.

V and J are TRBV11-2 and TRBJ2-1; D might be TRBD1 (6 bases). V lost 0 bases, J lost 7 bases, and 13 bases lay in between. Germline CDR1 reads SGHAT; CDR2 reads FQNNGV. CDR3 length: 15 residues. CDR3: CASSLDWAGENEQFF. CDR3 nucleotide sequence: TGTGCCAGCAGCTTAGATTGGGCAGGGGAGAATGAGCAGTTCTTC.

The J gene is TRBJ1-2, the V gene TRBV5-1; TRBD1 might be the D (6 bases). This CDR3 comprises 14 residues. The V end lost 4 bases, the J end lost 2 bases, and 12 bases lay between the germline ends. Germline CDR1 is SGHRS and CDR2 is YFSETQ. CDR3 in amino acids: CASSQTTGNYGYTF. The CDR3 coding sequence is TGCGCCAGCAGCCAGACGACAGGCAACTATGGCTACACCTTC.

Comment on this clone: The identical CDR3 is also encoded by other nucleotide sequences in the sample. The chain is built from TRBV19 and TRBJ1-5; no firm D call. The CDR3 spans 13 residues. Trimming took 4 bases from V and 1 from J, leaving 5 bases between them. The germline V gene encodes CDR1 LNHDA and CDR2 SQIVND (reference sequence). For the CDR3, the DNA is TGTGCCAGTAGTACAGTAAGCAATCAGCCCCAGCATTTT. The encoded protein is CASSTVSNQPQHF.

This clone has just a few counts. The chain employs TRBV9 and TRBJ1-3; TRBD1 might be the D (6 bases). The CDR3 length is 14 residues. Germline loops: CDR1 SGDLS, CDR2 YYNGEE. V lost 0 bases to trimming and J lost 2 bases, with 6 bases between them. CDR3: CASSVDRAGNTIYF. CDR3 DNA sequence: TGTGCCAGCAGCGTAGACAGGGCTGGAAACACCATATATTTT.

This chain uses TRBV6-1 with TRBJ1-5, with D tentatively TRBD1 (5 bases). The V gene lost 3 bases and the J gene lost 5 bases, with 17 bases spanning the gap. The germline V gene has CDR1 MNHNS and CDR2 SASEGT. This CDR3 region has 16 residues. CDR3 residues: CASSDQETRVDQPQHF. DNA for the CDR3: TGTGCCAGCAGTGATCAGGAGACCAGGGTCGATCAGCCCCAGCATTTT.

In its sample, this clone was seen once. J is TRBJ1-4 and V is TRBV18; D is unresolved. Looked up from germline, CDR1 is KGHSH and CDR2 is LQKENI. Deletions cut 2 bases from V and 4 bases from J, with 14 bases between. This CDR3 has 16 residues. The CDR3 protein is CASSPSESWINEKLFF. The CDR3 region has the DNA TGTGCCAGCTCACCAAGCGAGTCCTGGATTAATGAAAAACTGTTTTTT.

This chain connects TRBV5-5 to TRBJ2-1, with 7 bases lining up with TRBD2. Unmatched junction bases numbered 6, after V lost 5 bases and J lost 7 bases. This CDR3 comprises 13 residues. Germline V gene lookup returns CDR1 SGHKS and CDR2 YYEKEE (reference sequence). CDR3 sequence: CASRAGGGNEQFF. For the CDR3, the DNA is TGTGCCAGCAGAGCAGGCGGGGGAAATGAGCAGTTCTTC.

This clone was detected only once. The chain is built from TRBV30 and TRBJ2-5; possible D gene TRBD1, 7 bases. V was pared by 0 bases and J by 4 bases, with 15 bases between. The CDR3 has 15 residues. Per germline, CDR1 GTSNPN and CDR2 SVGIG (reference sequence). The CDR3 loop is CAWSVDREAGETQYF. For the CDR3, the DNA is TGTGCCTGGAGTGTAGACAGGGAAGCGGGAGAGACCCAGTACTTC.

This clone was found once. The chain employs TRBV7-9 and TRBJ2-7; D tentatively reads TRBD1 or TRBD2 (5 bases each). V was shortened by 5 bases and J by 4 bases, with 9 bases between the two germline ends. The CDR3 is 12 amino acids. Germline loops: CDR1 SEHNR, CDR2 FQNEAQ (reference sequence). The CDR3 loop reads CASSKGPYEQYF. The CDR3 DNA reads as TGTGCCAGCAGCAAGGGACCGTACGAGCAGTACTTC. Looking up the rest from reference TRBV7-9 and TRBJ2-7 gives the full variable domain: DTGVSQNPRHKITKRGQNVTFRCDPISEHNRLYWYRQTLGQGPEFLTYFQNEAQLEKSRLLSDRFSAERPKGSFSTLEIQRTEQGDSAMYLCASSKGPYEQYFGPGTRLTVT.

The chain employs TRBV30 and TRBJ2-3; 9 bases are a match to TRBD2. With 4 bases clipped from V and 4 bases from J, the junction kept 3 bases outside the gene matches. CDR3 length equals 13 residues. Germline V CDR1 and CDR2: GTSNPN, SVGIG (reference sequence). The DNA for the CDR3 is TGTGCCTGGAATCCTAGCGGGGCAGATACGCAGTATTTT. It is translated as CAWNPSGADTQYF. The entire variable domain, with the rest obtained from reference TRBV30 and TRBJ2-3, is as follows: SQTIHQWPATLVQPVGSPLSLECTVEGTSNPNLYWYRQAAGRGLQLLFYSVGIGQISSEVPQNLSASRPQDRQFILSSKKLLLSDSGFYLCAWNPSGADTQYFGPGTRLTVL.

In this sample, this clone turned up a few times. The chain carries TRBV2 and TRBJ1-2; D unclear. Trimming took off 3 bases at V and 6 bases at J, with 11 bases between the two ends. Germline loops: CDR1 SNHLY, CDR2 FYNNEI. The CDR3 has 13 amino acids. CDR3 bases: TGTGCCAGCAGTGATCCGGCGAATGATGGCTACACCTTC. Its translation is CASSDPANDGYTF.

V gene TRBV10-3 combines with J gene TRBJ2-2, with D perhaps TRBD2 (7 bases). The germline V gene has CDR1 ENHRY and CDR2 SYGVKD. Trimming removed 6 bases from V and 5 bases from J, with 16 bases in between. There are 15 residues in the CDR3. The CDR3 loop is CAIRAAGARTGELFF. CDR3 bases: TGTGCCATCAGGGCGGCGGGGGCTCGGACCGGGGAGCTGTTTTTT.